Below, 11 T cell receptor beta chains from the same sample are listed, as sequenced in a study of a mutant IDH1 vaccine in newly diagnosed glioma. Profiling relied on immunoSEQ multiplex PCR, and the TCRdb table lists in-frame clones only, not all of them. The sample consists of 70,000 or so clones, approximately 82% of them appearing once. Documented time point: baseline, week 1 (first vaccination visit). Treatment noted: pre-vaccination baseline after standard-of-care therapy. This sample comprised peripheral blood mononuclear cells (PBMCs), obtained from a glioma patient treated with radiotherapy, temozolomide or both. Source of these receptors: a woman between 18 and 29 years old with glioma. Some clones in this sample may be carry-over from other donors' samples.

The chain combines TRBV5-6 with TRBJ2-2; D is uncertain. The CDR3 sequence is 14 residues long. CDR1 and CDR2 from the germline V gene are SGHDT and YYEEEE. V dropped 2 bases and J dropped 7 bases, with 12 bases sitting between them. As DNA, the CDR3 is TGTGCCAGCAGCTTTAAGTCAGGCCTCGGGGAGCTGTTTTTT. Its translation: CASSFKSGLGELFF.

V and J are TRBV7-8 and TRBJ1-2; D gene uncertain. The CDR3 covers 16 residues. Germline loops: CDR1 SGHVS, CDR2 FQNEAQ. Trimming pared 3 bases from V and 4 bases from J, leaving 18 bases between. DNA of the CDR3: TGTGCCAGCAGCTTCACCGTCACGGGCAGTCCCTATGGCTACACCTTC. Its translation is CASSFTVTGSPYGYTF.

V usage is TRBV30 and J usage is TRBJ1-5; D ambiguous. Germline CDR1 GTSNPN, CDR2 SVGIG (reference sequence). V dropped 2 bases and J dropped 0 bases, with 8 bases sitting between them. The CDR3 totals 14 residues. CDR3 coding DNA: TGTGCCTGGAGTCTCCCTTTTAGCAATCAGCCCCAGCATTTT. Protein product: CAWSLPFSNQPQHF.

The chain is built from TRBV4-3 and TRBJ1-3; TRBD1 matches at 8 bases. CDR3 size: 15 residues. The junction had 3 bases not matched to a gene; V was cut back by 1 base and J by 4 bases. Germline V gene sequence: CDR1 LGHNA, CDR2 YSLEER. The CDR3 region has the DNA TGCGCCAGCAGCCAAGCGGACAGGGTAGGAAACACCATATATTTT. Amino acid sequence: CASSQADRVGNTIYF.

The chain couples TRBV9 to TRBJ1-6; D gene uncertain. Trimming removed 4 bases from V and 9 bases from J, with 29 bases in between. This CDR3 is 19 amino acids long. Germline V gene sequence: CDR1 SGDLS, CDR2 YYNGEE. The CDR3 bases are TGTGCCAGCAGCTTCCCGGGCGGTAGGGAAACCCTTAACGGTTCACCCCTCCACTTT. Encoded protein: CASSFPGGRETLNGSPLHF.

The V call is TRBV14, the J call TRBJ2-3, with 13 positions matching TRBD2. Losses at the gene ends were 4 bases for V and 1 base for J; bases not matched to a gene: 8. The CDR3 is 18 amino acids. Germline values: CDR1 SGHDN, CDR2 FVKESK. The CDR3 spells CASSRLAGGSWGTDTQYF. The CDR3 bases are TGTGCCAGCAGCCGACTAGCGGGAGGTTCCTGGGGCACAGATACGCAGTATTTT.

This clone has a single count. At one boundary the junction diverges from the germline segment, which might be a read error. V and J are TRBV7-7 and TRBJ2-2, with TRBD1 identical over 12 bases. The CDR3 has 17 amino acids. Germline V lookup: CDR1 SSHAT, CDR2 FNYEAQ (reference sequence). The CDR3, as DNA: TGTGCTAGCAGCTTCCGCCGGGACAGGGGGCTATCTGGGGAGCTGTTTTTT. Translating it yields CASSFRRDRGLSGELFF. The variable domain in full, with the rest retrieved from reference TRBV7-7 and TRBJ2-2, is GAGVSQSPRYKVTKRGQDVTLRCDPISSHATLYWYQQALGQGPEFLTYFNYEAQPDKSGLPSDRFSAERPEGSISTLTIQRTEQRDSAMYRCASSFRRDRGLSGELFFGEGSRLTVL.

This rearrangement joins TRBV29-1 to TRBJ2-5; TRBD2 is a possible D gene (7 bases). Germline V gene sequence: CDR1 SQVTM, CDR2 ANQGSEA. Trimming removed 6 bases from V and 5 bases from J, with 16 bases in between. The CDR3 loop spans 13 amino acids. CDR3 loop: CSVTIGGAETQYF. The CDR3 coding sequence is TGCAGCGTGACCATAGGGGGGGCTGAGACCCAGTACTTC.

The chain carries TRBV6-5 and TRBJ2-3; TRBD2 might be the D (5 bases). This CDR3 is built from 15 residues. From germline, CDR1 is MNHEY and CDR2 SVGAGI. Trimming took off 4 bases at V and 0 bases at J, with 11 bases between the two ends. The CDR3 spells CASSSTGSSTDTQYF. CDR3 sequence (DNA): TGTGCCAGCAGTTCCACGGGGAGTAGCACAGATACGCAGTATTTT.

The gene calls are TRBV9 and TRBJ2-1, with D tentatively TRBD1 (8 bases). CDR1 is SGDLS and CDR2 is YYNGEE in the germline V gene. Trimming pared 3 bases from V and 4 bases from J, leaving 23 bases between. The CDR3 runs 18 residues. The CDR3 DNA is TGTGCCAGCAGCGGCCAGGGGGCCGGGACCGGGGGGTACAATGAGCAGTTCTTC. It yields the protein CASSGQGAGTGGYNEQFF.

J is TRBJ1-1 and V is TRBV4-3, with D maybe TRBD1 (5 bases). Trimming cost V 5 bases and J 0 bases, with 13 bases left between them. Germline loops: CDR1 LGHNA, CDR2 YSLEER. CDR3 size: 15 residues. The CDR3 protein is CASSVLGALNTEAFF. CDR3 nucleotides: TGCGCCAGCAGCGTTCTTGGGGCCCTGAACACTGAAGCTTTCTTT.